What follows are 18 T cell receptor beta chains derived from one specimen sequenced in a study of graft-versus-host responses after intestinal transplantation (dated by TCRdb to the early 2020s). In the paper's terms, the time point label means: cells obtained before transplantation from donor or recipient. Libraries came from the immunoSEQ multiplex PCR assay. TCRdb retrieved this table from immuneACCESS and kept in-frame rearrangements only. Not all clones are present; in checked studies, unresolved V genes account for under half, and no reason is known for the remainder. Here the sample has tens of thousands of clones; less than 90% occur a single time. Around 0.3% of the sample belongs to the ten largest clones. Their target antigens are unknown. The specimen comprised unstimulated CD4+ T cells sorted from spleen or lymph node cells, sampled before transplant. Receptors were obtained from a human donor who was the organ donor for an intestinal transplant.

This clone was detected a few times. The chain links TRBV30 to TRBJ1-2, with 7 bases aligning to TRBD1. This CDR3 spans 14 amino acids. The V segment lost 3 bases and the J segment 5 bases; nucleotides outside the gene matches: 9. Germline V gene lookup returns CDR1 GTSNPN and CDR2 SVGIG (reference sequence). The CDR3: CAWRVTGSRYGYTF. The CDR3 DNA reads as TGTGCCTGGAGGGTGACAGGGAGTAGGTATGGCTACACCTTC.

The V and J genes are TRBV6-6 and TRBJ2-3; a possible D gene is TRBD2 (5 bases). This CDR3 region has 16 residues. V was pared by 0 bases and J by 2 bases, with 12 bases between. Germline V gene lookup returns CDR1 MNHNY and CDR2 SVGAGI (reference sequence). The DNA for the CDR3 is TGTGCCAGCAGTTACTCTCGCTCAGCGGTCACAGATACGCAGTATTTT. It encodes CASSYSRSAVTDTQYF.

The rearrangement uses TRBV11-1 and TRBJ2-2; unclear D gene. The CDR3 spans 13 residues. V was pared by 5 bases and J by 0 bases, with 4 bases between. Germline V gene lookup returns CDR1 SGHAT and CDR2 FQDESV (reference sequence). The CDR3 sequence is CASSVTNTGELFF. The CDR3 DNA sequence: TGTGCCAGCAGCGTCACGAACACCGGGGAGCTGTTTTTT.

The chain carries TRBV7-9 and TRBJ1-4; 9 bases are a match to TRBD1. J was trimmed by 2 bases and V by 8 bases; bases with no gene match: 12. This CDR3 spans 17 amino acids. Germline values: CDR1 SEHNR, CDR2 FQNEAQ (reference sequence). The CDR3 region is CASGTGDRAGTNEKLFF. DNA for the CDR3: TGTGCCAGCGGCACGGGGGACAGGGCAGGGACTAATGAAAAACTGTTTTTT.

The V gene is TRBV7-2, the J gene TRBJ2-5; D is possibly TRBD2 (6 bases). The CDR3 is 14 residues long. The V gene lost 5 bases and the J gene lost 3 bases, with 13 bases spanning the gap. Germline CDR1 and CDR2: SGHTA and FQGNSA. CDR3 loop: CASSRAGGKETQYF. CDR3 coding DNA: TGTGCCAGCAGCCGGGCCGGGGGTAAAGAGACCCAGTACTTC.

CDR3 in amino acids: CSATRQGKLFF. The CDR3 DNA follows: TGCAGTGCTACCCGGCAGGGGAAACTGTTTTTT. V gene TRBV20-1 combines with J gene TRBJ1-4; the D gene is possibly TRBD1 (6 bases). Deletions cut 4 bases from V and 11 bases from J, with 11 bases between. The germline CDR1 and CDR2 sequences are DFQATT and SNEGSKA (reference sequence). The length of the CDR3 is 11 residues.

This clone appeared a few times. DNA of the CDR3: TGCAGCGTTGTCCTACAGGGGTGGCCCTACGAGCAGTACTTC. Amino acids: CSVVLQGWPYEQYF. The chain recombines TRBV29-1 with TRBJ2-7; TRBD1 aligns across 7 bases. This CDR3 contains 14 residues. Germline CDR1 and CDR2: SQVTM and ANQGSEA. Trimming cost V 4 bases and J 2 bases; bases outside gene matches: 8.

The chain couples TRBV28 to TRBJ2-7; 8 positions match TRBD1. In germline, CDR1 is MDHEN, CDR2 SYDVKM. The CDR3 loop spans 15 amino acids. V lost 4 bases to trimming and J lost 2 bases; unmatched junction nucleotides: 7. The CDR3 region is CASSSRQGPTYEQYF. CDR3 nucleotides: TGTGCCAGCAGTTCCAGACAGGGGCCTACCTACGAGCAGTACTTC.

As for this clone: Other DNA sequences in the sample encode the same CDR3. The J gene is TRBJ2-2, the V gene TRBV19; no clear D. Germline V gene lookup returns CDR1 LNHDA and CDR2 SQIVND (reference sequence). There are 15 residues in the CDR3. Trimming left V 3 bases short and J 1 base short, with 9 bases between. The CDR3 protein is CASSIRGGNTGELFF. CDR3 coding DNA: TGTGCCAGTAGTATTCGAGGCGGGAACACCGGGGAGCTGTTTTTT.

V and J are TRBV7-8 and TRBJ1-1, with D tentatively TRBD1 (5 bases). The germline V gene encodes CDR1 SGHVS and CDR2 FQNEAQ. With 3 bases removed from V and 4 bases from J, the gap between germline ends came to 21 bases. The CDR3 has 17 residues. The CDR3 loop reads CASSFNPRGREGTEAFF. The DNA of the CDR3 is TGTGCCAGCAGCTTTAACCCTCGGGGCAGGGAGGGCACTGAAGCTTTCTTT.

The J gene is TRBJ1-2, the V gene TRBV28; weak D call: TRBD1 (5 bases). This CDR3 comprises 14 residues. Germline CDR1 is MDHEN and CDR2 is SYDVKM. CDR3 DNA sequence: TGTGCAACCCAACCAGGGTTTAAGATTAGCGGCTACACCTTC. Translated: CATQPGFKISGYTF.

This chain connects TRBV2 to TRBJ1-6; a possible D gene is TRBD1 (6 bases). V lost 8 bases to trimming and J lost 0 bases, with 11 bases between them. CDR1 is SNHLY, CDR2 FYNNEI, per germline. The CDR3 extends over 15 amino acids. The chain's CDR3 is CASQEQGSYNSPLHF. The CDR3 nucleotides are TGTGCCAGCCAGGAACAGGGCTCCTATAATTCACCCCTCCACTTT.

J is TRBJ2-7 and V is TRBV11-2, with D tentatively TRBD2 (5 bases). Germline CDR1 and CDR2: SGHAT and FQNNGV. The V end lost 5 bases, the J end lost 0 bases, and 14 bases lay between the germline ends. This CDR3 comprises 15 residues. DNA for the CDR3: TGTGCCAGCAGCCATCGTGGAGGCAGCTCCTACGAGCAGTACTTC. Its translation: CASSHRGGSSYEQYF.

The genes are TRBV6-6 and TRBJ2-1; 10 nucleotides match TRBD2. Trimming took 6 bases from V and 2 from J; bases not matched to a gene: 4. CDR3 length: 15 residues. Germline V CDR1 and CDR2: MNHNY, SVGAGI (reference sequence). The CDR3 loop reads CASRLAGVTYNEQFF. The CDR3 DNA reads TGTGCCAGCAGGCTAGCGGGAGTCACCTACAATGAGCAGTTCTTC.

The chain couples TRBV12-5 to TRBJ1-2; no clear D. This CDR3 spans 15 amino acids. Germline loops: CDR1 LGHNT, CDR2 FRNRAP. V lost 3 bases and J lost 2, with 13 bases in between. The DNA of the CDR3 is TGTGCTAGTGGTTTTGCGCGGGAACGCAACTATGGCTACACCTTC. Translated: CASGFARERNYGYTF. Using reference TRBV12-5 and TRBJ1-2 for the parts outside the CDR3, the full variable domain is DARVTQTPRHKVTEMGQEVTMRCQPILGHNTVFWYRQTMMQGLELLAYFRNRAPLDDSGMPKDRFSAEMPDATLATLKIQPSEPRDSAVYFCASGFARERNYGYTFGSGTRLTVV.

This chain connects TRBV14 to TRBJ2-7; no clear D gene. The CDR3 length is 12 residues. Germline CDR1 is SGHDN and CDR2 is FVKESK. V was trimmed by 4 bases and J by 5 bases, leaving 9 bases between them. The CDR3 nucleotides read TGTGCCAGCAGCCGGAGTAGTAACGAGCAGTACTTC. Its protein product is CASSRSSNEQYF. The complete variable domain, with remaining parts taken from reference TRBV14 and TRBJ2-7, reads EAGVTQFPSHSVIEKGQTVTLRCDPISGHDNLYWYRRVMGKEIKFLLHFVKESKQDESGMPNNRFLAERTGGTYSTLKVQPAELEDSGVYFCASSRSSNEQYFGPGTRLTVT.

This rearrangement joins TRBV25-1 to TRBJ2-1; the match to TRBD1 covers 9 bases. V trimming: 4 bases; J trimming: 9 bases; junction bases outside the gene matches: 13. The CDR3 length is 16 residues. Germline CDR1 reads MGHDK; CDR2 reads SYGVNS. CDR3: CASSASGTGTLGEQFF. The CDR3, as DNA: TGTGCCAGCAGTGCGTCCGGGACAGGGACCCTCGGTGAGCAGTTCTTC.

The CDR3 coding sequence is TGTGCCAGCAGCTCCAGGGCGTGCGGCTATGGCTACACCTTC. Translation gives CASSSRACGYGYTF. This chain connects TRBV21-1 to TRBJ1-2; the table's D call, TRBD1, was not checked against the DNA. TRBV21-1 is assigned pseudogene status. This CDR3 has 14 amino acids.